This section outlines one T cell receptor (beta chain) sequence together with its context. This sample stems from a study of OX40 agonist ivuxolimab in advanced cancers. Germline trimming cut 1 base from V and 9 bases from J; bases unmatched to any gene: 12. The CDR3 extends over 16 amino acids. CDR1 MGHRA and CDR2 YSYEKL come from the germline V gene. The protocol was immunoSEQ multiplex PCR, while the TCRdb copy is restricted to in-frame clones and leaves out a portion. The table shows approximately 77,000 clones, with about 90% occurring only once. The sequence came from an adult with an advanced solid tumor such as melanoma, head and neck, liver or kidney cancer. The V call is TRBV4-1, the J call TRBJ2-1, with 7 bases aligning to TRBD1. This specimen was CD4+ or CD8+ T cells sorted from blood, taken in a trial of the OX40 agonist ivuxolimab. The DNA of the CDR3 is TGCGCCAGCAGCCAAGGTACAGGGGCTGGTTGGACTGAGCAGTTCTTC. Amino acid sequence: CASSQGTGAGWTEQFF.